This TCR beta chain was identified in a study of molecular identifiers for immune sequencing clone quantification. Germline V gene data show CDR1 as SGHVS and CDR2 as FQNEAQ. With 0 bases clipped from V and 5 bases from J, the junction kept 10 bases outside the gene matches. The CDR3 runs 17 residues. Generation of bulk TCR libraries relied on previously described methods and listed TCR primers. TCRdb re-analysed the PCR reads in MiXCR, keeping a single row per CDR3 protein. The data hold roughly 71,000 distinct CDR3 sequences, with around 18% observed a single time. This clonotype originated in a human donor in good health. Some libraries in this study had Jurkat cell RNA spiked in. Sequenced: naive CD8+ T cells from blood, with Jurkat cell RNA spiked in. Indicated subset: FACS-sorted CD8+CD4-CCR7+CD45RA+ naive T cells. The rearrangement uses TRBV7-8 and TRBJ2-1; 7 nucleotides line up with TRBD2. Written as DNA, the CDR3 is TGTGCCAGCAGCTTAGCCATGGCGGGAGAGCCAGACAATGAGCAGTTCTTC. Protein sequence: CASSLAMAGEPDNEQFF.